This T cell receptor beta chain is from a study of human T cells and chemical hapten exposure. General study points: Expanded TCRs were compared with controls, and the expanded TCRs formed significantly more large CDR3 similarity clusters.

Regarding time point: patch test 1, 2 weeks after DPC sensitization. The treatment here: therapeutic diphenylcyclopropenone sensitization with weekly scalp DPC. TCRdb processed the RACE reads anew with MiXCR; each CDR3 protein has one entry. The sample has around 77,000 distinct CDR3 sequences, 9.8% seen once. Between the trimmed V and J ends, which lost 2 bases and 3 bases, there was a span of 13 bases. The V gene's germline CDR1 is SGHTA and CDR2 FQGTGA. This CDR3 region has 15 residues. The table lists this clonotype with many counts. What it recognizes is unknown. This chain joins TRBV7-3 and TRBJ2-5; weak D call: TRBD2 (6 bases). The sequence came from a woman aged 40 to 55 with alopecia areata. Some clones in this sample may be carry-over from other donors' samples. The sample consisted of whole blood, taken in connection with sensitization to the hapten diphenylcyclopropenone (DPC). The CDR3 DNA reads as TGTGCCAGCAGCTTAGGTTGGGGAGGTGAAGAGACCCAGTACTTC. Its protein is CASSLGWGGEETQYF. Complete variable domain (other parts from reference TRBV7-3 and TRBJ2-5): GAGVSQTPSNKVTEKGKYVELRCDPISGHTALYWYRQSLGQGPEFLIYFQGTGAADDSGLPNDRFFAVRPEGSVSTLKIQRTERGDSAVYLCASSLGWGGEETQYFGPGTRLLVL.